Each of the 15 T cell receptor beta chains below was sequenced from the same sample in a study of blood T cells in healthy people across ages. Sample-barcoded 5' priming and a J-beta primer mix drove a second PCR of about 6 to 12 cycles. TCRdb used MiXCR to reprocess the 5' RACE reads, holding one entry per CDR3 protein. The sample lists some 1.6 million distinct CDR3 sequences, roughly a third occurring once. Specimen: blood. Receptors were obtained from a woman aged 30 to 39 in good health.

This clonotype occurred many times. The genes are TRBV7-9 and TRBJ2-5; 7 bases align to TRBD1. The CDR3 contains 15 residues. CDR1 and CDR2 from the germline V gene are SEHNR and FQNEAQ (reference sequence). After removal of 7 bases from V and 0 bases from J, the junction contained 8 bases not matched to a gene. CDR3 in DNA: TGTGCCAGCACCAAGCTAGGGGGCCACCAAGAGACCCAGTACTTC. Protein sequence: CASTKLGGHQETQYF.

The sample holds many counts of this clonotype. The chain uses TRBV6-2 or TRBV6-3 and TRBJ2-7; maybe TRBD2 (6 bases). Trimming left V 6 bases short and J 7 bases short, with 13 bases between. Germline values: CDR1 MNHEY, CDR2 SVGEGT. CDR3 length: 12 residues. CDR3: CASSAGTGEQYF. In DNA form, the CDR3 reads TGTGCCAGCAGCGCAGGGACTGGAGAGCAGTACTTC.

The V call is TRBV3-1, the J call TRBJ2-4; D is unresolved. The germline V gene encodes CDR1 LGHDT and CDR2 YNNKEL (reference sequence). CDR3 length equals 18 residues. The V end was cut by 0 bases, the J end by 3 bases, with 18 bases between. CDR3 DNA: TGTGCCAGCAGCCAAGATATTTCTTGGGGTAATCACAAAAACATTCAGTACTTC. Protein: CASSQDISWGNHKNIQYF.

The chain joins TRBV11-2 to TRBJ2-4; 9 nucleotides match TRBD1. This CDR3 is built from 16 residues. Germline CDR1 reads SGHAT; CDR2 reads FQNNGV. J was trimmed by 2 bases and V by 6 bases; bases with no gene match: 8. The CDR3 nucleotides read TGTGCCAGCAGAAAGCCGGGACAGGGATCCAAAAACATTCAGTACTTC. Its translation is CASRKPGQGSKNIQYF.

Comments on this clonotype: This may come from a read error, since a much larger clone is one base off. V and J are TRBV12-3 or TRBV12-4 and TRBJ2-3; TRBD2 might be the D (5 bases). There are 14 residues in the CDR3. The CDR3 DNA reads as TGTGCCAGCAGTTTTCGGGGTAGAAGAGATACGGAGTATTTT. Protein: CASSFRGRRDTEYF.

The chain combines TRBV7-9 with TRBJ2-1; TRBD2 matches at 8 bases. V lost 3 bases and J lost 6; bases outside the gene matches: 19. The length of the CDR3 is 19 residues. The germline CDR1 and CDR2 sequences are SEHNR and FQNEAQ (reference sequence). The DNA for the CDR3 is TGTGCCAGCAGCTTCCCTAGCGGGCGAACCTCCAGATTGTCCAATGAGCAGTTCTTC. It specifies CASSFPSGRTSRLSNEQFF.

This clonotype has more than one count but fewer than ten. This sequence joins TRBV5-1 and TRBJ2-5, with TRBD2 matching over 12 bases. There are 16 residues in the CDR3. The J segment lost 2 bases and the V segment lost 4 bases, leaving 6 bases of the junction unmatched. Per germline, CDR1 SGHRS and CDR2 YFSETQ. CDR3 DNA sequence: TGCGCCAGCAGCACCGGAGGGACTAGCGGGCAAGAGACCCAGTACTTC. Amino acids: CASSTGGTSGQETQYF.

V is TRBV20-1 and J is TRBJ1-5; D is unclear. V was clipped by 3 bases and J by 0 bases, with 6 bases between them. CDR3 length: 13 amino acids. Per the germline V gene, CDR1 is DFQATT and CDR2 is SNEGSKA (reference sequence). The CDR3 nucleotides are TGCAGTGCTAGCCGTCCTAGCAATCAGCCCCAGCATTTT. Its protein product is CSASRPSNQPQHF.

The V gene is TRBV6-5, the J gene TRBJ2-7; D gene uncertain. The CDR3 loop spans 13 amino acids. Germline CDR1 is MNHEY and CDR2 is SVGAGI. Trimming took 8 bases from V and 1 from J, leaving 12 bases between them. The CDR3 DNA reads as TGTGCCAGCGCTAGGACGGTTTCCTACGAGCAGTACTTC. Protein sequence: CASARTVSYEQYF.

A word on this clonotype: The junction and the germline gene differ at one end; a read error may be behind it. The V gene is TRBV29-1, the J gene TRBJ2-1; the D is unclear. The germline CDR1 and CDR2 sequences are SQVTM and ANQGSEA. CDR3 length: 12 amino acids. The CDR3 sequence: CSVDRSSNEQFF. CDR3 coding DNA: TGCAGCGTTGATAGGTCCTCCAATGAGCAGTTCTTC.

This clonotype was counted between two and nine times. The CDR3 loop reads CASSLELAGGRKTQYF. CDR3 bases: TGTGCCAGCAGCTTAGAGTTAGCGGGGGGGAGGAAGACCCAGTACTTC. This chain joins TRBV11-2 and TRBJ2-5; TRBD2 agrees at 11 bases. Looked up from germline, CDR1 is SGHAT and CDR2 is FQNNGV. Trimming cost V 0 bases and J 6 bases; bases outside gene matches: 6. CDR3 length: 16 residues.

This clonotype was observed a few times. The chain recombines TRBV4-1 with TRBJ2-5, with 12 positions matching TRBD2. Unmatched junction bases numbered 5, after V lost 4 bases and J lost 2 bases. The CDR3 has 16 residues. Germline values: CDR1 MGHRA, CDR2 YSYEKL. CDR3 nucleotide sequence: TGCGCCAGCAGCCGCCCCGGACTAGCGGGGCAAGAGACCCAGTACTTC. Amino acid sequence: CASSRPGLAGQETQYF.

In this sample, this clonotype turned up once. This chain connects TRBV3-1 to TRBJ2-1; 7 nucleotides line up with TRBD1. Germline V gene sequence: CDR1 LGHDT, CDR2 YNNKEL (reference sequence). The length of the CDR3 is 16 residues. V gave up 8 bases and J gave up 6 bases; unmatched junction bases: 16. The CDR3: CASAEGSGGGGNEQFF. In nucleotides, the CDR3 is TGTGCCAGCGCCGAAGGATCAGGGGGTGGGGGCAATGAGCAGTTCTTC.

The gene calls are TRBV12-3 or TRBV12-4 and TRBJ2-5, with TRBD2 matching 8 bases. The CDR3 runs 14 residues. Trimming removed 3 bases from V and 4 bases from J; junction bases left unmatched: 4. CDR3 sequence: CASSFGGATETQYF. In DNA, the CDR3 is TGTGCCAGCAGTTTCGGGGGGGCCACAGAGACCCAGTACTTC.

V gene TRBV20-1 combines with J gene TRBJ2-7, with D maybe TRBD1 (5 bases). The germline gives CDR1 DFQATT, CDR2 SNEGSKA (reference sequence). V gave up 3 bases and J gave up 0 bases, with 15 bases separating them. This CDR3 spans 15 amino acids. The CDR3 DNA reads TGCAGTGCTAGGTTGACAGAAATGAGCTCCTACGAGCAGTACTTC. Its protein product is CSARLTEMSSYEQYF.